This is a list of T cell receptor beta chains from one sample in a study of blood T cell repertoires in COVID-19. Profiled with immunoSEQ multiplex PCR; TCRdb holds only in-frame clones, not every one. This sample has approximately 210,000 clones, with roughly four fifths found just once. The sample consisted of PBMCs or T cells enriched from blood (not recorded which). The receptors shown here come from a woman aged 55 to 70 who had recovered from COVID-19. Both conserved end residues are part of each CDR3. The D gene is left open where the match is weak. Size tells how often a clone was seen (once, few, many) or the class of an expanded clone, and some rows leave it out.

v_gene	len	j_gene	abundance	d_gene	CDR3nt	CDR3aa
TRBV18	15	TRBJ1-6	NA	TRBD1	TGTGCCAGCTCACCAACGGGACAGGGAGGTTCACCCCTCCACTTT	CASSPTGQGGSPLHF
TRBV11-2	15	TRBJ2-1	NA	TRBD1	TGTGCCAGCAGCGTGGGACAGGGGGTTTCCAATGAGCAGTTCTTC	CASSVGQGVSNEQFF
TRBV18	13	TRBJ2-7	few	TRBD1	TGTGCCAGCTCATCGGGACAGGGGGCCGAGCAGTACTTC	CASSSGQGAEQYF
TRBV9	14	TRBJ2-7	NA	NA	TGTGCCAGCAGCGTGGGGAAACAGGGCTACGAGCAGTACTTC	CASSVGKQGYEQYF
TRBV6-6	14	TRBJ2-7	NA	TRBD1	TGTGCCAGCAGACGAGGACAGGGAGTGATTGGGCAGTACTTC	CASRRGQGVIGQYF
TRBV3-1/TRBV3-2	15	TRBJ2-3	NA	NA	TGTGCCAGCAGCCAACTTCCAGAATCTTCAGATACGCAGTATTTT	CASSQLPESSDTQYF
TRBV7-9	15	TRBJ2-7	NA	TRBD2	TGTGCCAGCAGCTTAGTAGGCGGGGGTTCCTACGAGCAGTACTTC	CASSLVGGGSYEQYF
TRBV11-2	15	TRBJ1-1	few	NA	TGTGCCAGCAGCTTTGTCGGGAGGGGAGGGGCTGAAGCTTTCTTT	CASSFVGRGGAEAFF
TRBV7-2	15	TRBJ2-1	NA	NA	TGTGCCAGCAGCTTATATCGCGGGGCCTACAATGAGCAGTTCTTC	CASSLYRGAYNEQFF
TRBV19	11	TRBJ1-2	NA	NA	TGTGCCAGTAGTATACTTGATGGCTACACCTTC	CASSILDGYTF
TRBV12-3/TRBV12-4	13	TRBJ1-2	NA	NA	TGTGCCAGCAGTTTATCCAGGGTCCCTGGCTACACCTTC	CASSLSRVPGYTF
TRBV9	15	TRBJ2-2	NA	TRBD2	TGTGCCAGCAGCTTAGCGGGGGGGGACACCGGGGAGCTGTTTTTT	CASSLAGGDTGELFF
TRBV3-1/TRBV3-2	15	TRBJ1-4	NA	TRBD1	TGTGCCAGCAGCCAGAGACAGGGTTTTAATGAAAAACTGTTTTTT	CASSQRQGFNEKLFF
TRBV7-9	15	TRBJ1-2	once	TRBD1	TGTGCCAGCAGCTCTATGGGACAGGAGATCCGTGGCTACACCTTC	CASSSMGQEIRGYTF
TRBV6-2/TRBV6-3	18	TRBJ1-1	NA	TRBD1	TGTGCCGGCAGCCACGACCTAGGGACAGGGGGCGCATCCACTGAAGCTTTCTTT	CAGSHDLGTGGASTEAFF
TRBV28	11	TRBJ1-1	NA	NA	TGTGCCAGCAGTTCGGGACTTGTTGCTTTCTTT	CASSSGLVAFF
TRBV5-1	15	TRBJ1-2	NA	NA	TGCGCCAGCAGCTTGAGCAGGGGAAGGAGCTATGGCTACACCTTC	CASSLSRGRSYGYTF
TRBV5-1	14	TRBJ1-1	NA	NA	TGCGCCAGCAGCTTGGAACAGGGCTCCACTGAAGCTTTCTTT	CASSLEQGSTEAFF
TRBV7-9	14	TRBJ2-3	NA	TRBD2	TGTGCCAGCAGCTTAGGCGGGAGAGAGGATACGCAGTATTTT	CASSLGGREDTQYF
TRBV19	15	TRBJ2-7	NA	NA	TGTGCCAGTAGCTCCCGGGCAGCGGGTTCCTACGAGCAGTACTTC	CASSSRAAGSYEQYF
TRBV19	13	TRBJ1-1	NA	NA	TGTGCCAGTAGATGGACTCCGAACACTGAAGCTTTCTTT	CASRWTPNTEAFF
TRBV7-9	13	TRBJ1-2	NA	NA	TGTGCCAGCACTAAAGCTGGGGGGTATGGCTACACCTTC	CASTKAGGYGYTF
TRBV6-5	15	TRBJ1-2	NA	NA	TGTGCCAGCCTTTCGCGGGACCCGAGAGGCTATGGCTACACCTTC	CASLSRDPRGYGYTF
TRBV4-2	17	TRBJ1-6	NA	TRBD1	TGTGCCAGCAGGCCGGGAAACCCGGGACAGGGCAATTCACCCCTCCACTTT	CASRPGNPGQGNSPLHF
TRBV4-1	15	TRBJ1-5	NA	NA	TGCGCCAGCAGCCTCTACCCCGGGAGCAATCAGCCCCAGCATTTT	CASSLYPGSNQPQHF
TRBV7-2	14	TRBJ1-5	NA	TRBD1	TGTGCCAGCAGCACCCGACAGGGCGGTCAGCCCCAGCATTTT	CASSTRQGGQPQHF
TRBV10-3	16	TRBJ1-5	NA	TRBD1	TGTGCCATCAGTGAGTCCGGGACAGGTAGCAATCAGCCCCAGCATTTT	CAISESGTGSNQPQHF
TRBV7-9	13	TRBJ1-2	NA	NA	TGTGCCAGCAGCTTCGGCAGGGCAGAGGGCTACACCTTC	CASSFGRAEGYTF
TRBV7-9	14	TRBJ1-2	NA	NA	TGTGCCAGCAGCTTAGTGTCAGGGGCTAGTGGCTACACCTTC	CASSLVSGASGYTF
TRBV7-9	13	TRBJ1-3	NA	NA	TGTGCCAGCAGCTGGGAGGAAGGTCACACCATATATTTT	CASSWEEGHTIYF
TRBV3-1/TRBV3-2	18	TRBJ1-5	NA	NA	TGTGCCAGCAGCCAAGAGGGGGGAGGGCCCTATAGCAATCAGCCCCAGCATTTT	CASSQEGGGPYSNQPQHF
TRBV5-1	14	TRBJ2-5	NA	TRBD1	TGCGCCAGCGCCCGGGACAGATACCTCGAGACCCAGTACTTC	CASARDRYLETQYF
TRBV10-3	12	TRBJ2-7	NA	TRBD1	TGTGCCATCAGGAGGGACAGCTACGAGCAGTACTTC	CAIRRDSYEQYF
TRBV6-5	15	TRBJ1-2	NA	NA	TGTGCCAGCAGCCCCTACGAGGCTCATGACTATGGCTACACCTTC	CASSPYEAHDYGYTF
TRBV9	15	TRBJ2-1	NA	NA	TGTGCCAGCAGCGTAGATCCAGGGATGGGGAATGAGCAGTTCTTC	CASSVDPGMGNEQFF
TRBV4-2	16	TRBJ2-2	NA	TRBD2	TGTGCCAGCAGCCAACCGGGACTAGCGTCCGCCGGGGAGCTGTTTTTT	CASSQPGLASAGELFF
TRBV21-1	14	TRBJ2-1	NA	NA	TGTGCCAGCCTTCTAGCGGGGGGGCCCAATGAGCAGTTCTTC	CASLLAGGPNEQFF
TRBV6-5	14	TRBJ1-1	NA	NA	TGTGCCAGCAGTTACGATCGGGTTAACACTGAAGCTTTCTTT	CASSYDRVNTEAFF
TRBV11-2	16	TRBJ1-1	few	TRBD1	TGTGCCAGCAGCTTAGACGGGGCCAGGGGGCACCGAGAGACTTTCTTT	CASSLDGARGHRETFF
TRBV7-2	13	TRBJ2-2	NA	NA	TGTGCCAGTCGGCAGAGCGCTCCCGGGGAGCTGTTTTTT	CASRQSAPGELFF
TRBV18	16	TRBJ1-2	few	NA	TGTGCCAGCTCACCAGGTCTCGGGGAAGTGGACTATGGCTACACCTTC	CASSPGLGEVDYGYTF
TRBV27	14	TRBJ2-7	NA	TRBD1	TGTGCCAGCAGTTCTCCGACAGGGGTGTACGAGCAGTACTTC	CASSSPTGVYEQYF
TRBV10-3	19	TRBJ2-1	NA	TRBD2	TGTGCCATCAGTGAGATCTGGACTAGCGGGATGGGTACCGACAATGAGCAGTTCTTC	CAISEIWTSGMGTDNEQFF
TRBV4-1	14	TRBJ1-1	NA	NA	TGCGCCAGCAGGATACAGGGCCGGGACACTGAAGCTTTCTTT	CASRIQGRDTEAFF
TRBV19	15	TRBJ2-1	NA	TRBD2	TGTGCCAGTAGTAGCGGGGGGCCGAGATACAATGAGCAGTTCTTC	CASSSGGPRYNEQFF